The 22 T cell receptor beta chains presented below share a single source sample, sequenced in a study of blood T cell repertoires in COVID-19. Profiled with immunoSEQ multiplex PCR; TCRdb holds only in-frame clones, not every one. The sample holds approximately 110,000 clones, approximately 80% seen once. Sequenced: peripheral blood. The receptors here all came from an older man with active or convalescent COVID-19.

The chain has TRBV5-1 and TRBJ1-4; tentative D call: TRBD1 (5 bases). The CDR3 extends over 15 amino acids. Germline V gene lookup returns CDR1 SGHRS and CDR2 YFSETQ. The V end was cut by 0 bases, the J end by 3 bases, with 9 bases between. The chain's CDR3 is CASSLVPGANEKLFF. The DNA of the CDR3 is TGCGCCAGCAGCTTGGTTCCGGGGGCTAATGAAAAACTGTTTTTT.

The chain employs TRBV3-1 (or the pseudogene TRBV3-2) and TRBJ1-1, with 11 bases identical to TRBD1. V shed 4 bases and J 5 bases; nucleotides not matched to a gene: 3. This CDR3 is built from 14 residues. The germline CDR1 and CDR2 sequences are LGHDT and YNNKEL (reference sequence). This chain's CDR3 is CASSLGTGGTEAFF. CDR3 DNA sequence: TGTGCCAGCAGCCTGGGGACAGGGGGGACTGAAGCTTTCTTT.

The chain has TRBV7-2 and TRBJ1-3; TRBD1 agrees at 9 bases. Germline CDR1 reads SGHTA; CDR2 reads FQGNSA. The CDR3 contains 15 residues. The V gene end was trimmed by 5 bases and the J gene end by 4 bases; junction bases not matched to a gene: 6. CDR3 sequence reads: CASSPTGQGGNTIYF. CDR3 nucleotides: TGTGCCAGCAGCCCCACGGGACAGGGAGGAAACACCATATATTTT. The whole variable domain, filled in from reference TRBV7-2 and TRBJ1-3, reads GAGVSQSPSNKVTEKGKDVELRCDPISGHTALYWYRQSLGQGLEFLIYFQGNSAPDKSGLPSDRFSAERTGGSVSTLTIQRTQQEDSAVYLCASSPTGQGGNTIYFGEGSWLTVV.

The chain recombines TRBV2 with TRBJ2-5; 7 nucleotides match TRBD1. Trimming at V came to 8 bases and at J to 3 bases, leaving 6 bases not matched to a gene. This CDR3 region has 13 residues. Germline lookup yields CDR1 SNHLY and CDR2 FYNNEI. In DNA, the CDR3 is TGTGCCAGCTCTGGACAGGAGAAAGAGACCCAGTACTTC. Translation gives CASSGQEKETQYF.

The CDR3: CASRSYGEGGQPQHF. Written as DNA, the CDR3 is TGTGCCAGCAGGTCTTACGGGGAAGGTGGTCAGCCCCAGCATTTT. This chain joins TRBV5-6 and TRBJ1-5; no definite D call. V dropped 5 bases and J dropped 6 bases, with 18 bases sitting between them. The CDR3 extends over 15 amino acids. From germline, CDR1 is SGHDT and CDR2 YYEEEE.

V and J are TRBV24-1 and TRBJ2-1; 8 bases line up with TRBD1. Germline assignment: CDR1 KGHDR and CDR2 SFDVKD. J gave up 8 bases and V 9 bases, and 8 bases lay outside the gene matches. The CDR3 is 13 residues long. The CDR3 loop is CATSRGQGHEQFF. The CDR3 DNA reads TGTGCCACCTCAAGAGGACAGGGCCATGAGCAGTTCTTC.

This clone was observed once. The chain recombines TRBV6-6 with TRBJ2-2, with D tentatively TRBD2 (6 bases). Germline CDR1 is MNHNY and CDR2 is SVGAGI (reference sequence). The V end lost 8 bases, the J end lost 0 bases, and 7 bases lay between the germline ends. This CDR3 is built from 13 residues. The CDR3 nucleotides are TGTGCCAGCCGGGGGTCGAACACCGGGGAGCTGTTTTTT. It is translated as CASRGSNTGELFF.

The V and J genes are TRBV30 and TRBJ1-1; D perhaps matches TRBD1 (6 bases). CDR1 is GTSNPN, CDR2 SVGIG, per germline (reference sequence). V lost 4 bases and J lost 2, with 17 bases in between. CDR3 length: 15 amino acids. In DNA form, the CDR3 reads TGTGCCTGGAAAGCTCCGGGACAACATAACACTGAAGCTTTCTTT. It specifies CAWKAPGQHNTEAFF.

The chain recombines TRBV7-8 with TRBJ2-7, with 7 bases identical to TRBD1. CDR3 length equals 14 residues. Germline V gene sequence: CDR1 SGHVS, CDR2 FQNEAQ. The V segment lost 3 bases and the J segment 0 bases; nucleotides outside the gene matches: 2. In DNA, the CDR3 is TGTGCCAGCAGCTTCCGGGACAGCTCCTACGAGCAGTACTTC. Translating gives CASSFRDSSYEQYF.

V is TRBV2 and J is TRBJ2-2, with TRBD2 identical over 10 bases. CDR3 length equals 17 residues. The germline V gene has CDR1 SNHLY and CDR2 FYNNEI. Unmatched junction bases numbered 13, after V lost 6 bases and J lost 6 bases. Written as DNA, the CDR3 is TGTGCCAGCAGCAAGGGTAGCGGGGGGACCCACGCCGGGGAGCTGTTTTTT. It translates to CASSKGSGGTHAGELFF.

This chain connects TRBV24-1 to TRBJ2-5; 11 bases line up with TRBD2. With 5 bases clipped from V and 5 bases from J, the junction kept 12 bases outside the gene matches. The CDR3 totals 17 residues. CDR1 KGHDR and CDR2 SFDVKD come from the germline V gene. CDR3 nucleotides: TGTGCCACCAGTGCTAGGGGGACTAGCGGAAGCAGGGAGACCCAGTACTTC. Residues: CATSARGTSGSRETQYF.

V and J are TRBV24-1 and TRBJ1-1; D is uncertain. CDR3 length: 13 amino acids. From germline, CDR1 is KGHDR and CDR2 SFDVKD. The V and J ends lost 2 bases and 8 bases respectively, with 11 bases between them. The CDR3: CATSDYGVGEAFF. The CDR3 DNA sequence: TGTGCCACCAGTGATTACGGGGTGGGGGAAGCTTTCTTT.

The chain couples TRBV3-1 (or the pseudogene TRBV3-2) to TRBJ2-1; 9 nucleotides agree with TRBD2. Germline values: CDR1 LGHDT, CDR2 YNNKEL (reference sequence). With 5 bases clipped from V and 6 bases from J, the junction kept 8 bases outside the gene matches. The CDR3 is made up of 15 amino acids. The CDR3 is CASSTPGLAGNEQFF. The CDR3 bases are TGTGCCAGCAGCACTCCGGGACTAGCAGGCAATGAGCAGTTCTTC.

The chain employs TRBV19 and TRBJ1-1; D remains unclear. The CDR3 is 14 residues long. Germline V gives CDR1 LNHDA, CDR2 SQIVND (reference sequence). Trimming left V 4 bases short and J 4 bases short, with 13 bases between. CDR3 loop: CASSTPGSSTEAFF. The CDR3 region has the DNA TGTGCCAGTAGTACGCCAGGTTCGAGCACTGAAGCTTTCTTT.

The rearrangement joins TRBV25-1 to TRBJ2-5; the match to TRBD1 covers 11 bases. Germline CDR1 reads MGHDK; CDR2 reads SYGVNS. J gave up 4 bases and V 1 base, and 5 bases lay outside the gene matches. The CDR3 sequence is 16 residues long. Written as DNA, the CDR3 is TGTGCCAGCAGTGAATTAGAGGGGACAGGGGGAGAGACCCAGTACTTC. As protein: CASSELEGTGGETQYF.

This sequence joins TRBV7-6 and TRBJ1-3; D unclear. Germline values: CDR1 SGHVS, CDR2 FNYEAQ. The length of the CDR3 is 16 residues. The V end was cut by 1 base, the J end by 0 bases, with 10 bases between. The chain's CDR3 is CASSLGEARSGNTIYF. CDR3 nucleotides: TGTGCCAGCAGCTTAGGAGAAGCCCGCTCTGGAAACACCATATATTTT.

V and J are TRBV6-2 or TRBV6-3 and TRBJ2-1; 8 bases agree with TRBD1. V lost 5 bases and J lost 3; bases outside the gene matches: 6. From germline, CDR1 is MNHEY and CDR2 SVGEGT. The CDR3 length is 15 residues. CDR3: CASSTRGQIYNEQFF. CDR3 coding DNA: TGTGCCAGCAGTACCAGGGGGCAAATCTACAATGAGCAGTTCTTC.

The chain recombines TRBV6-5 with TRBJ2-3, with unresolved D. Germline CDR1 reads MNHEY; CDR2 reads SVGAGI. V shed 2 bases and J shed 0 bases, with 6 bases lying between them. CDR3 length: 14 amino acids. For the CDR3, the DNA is TGTGCCAGCAGTTACCGGCGGAGCACAGATACGCAGTATTTT. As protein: CASSYRRSTDTQYF.

The CDR3 sequence: CASSLGREPMVDYTF. CDR3 coding DNA: TGCGCCAGCAGCTTGGGGAGGGAACCTATGGTCGACTACACCTTC. The chain couples TRBV5-1 to TRBJ1-2, with D unresolved. This CDR3 comprises 15 residues. The V end lost 0 bases, the J end lost 10 bases, and 19 bases lay between the germline ends. The germline gives CDR1 SGHRS, CDR2 YFSETQ.

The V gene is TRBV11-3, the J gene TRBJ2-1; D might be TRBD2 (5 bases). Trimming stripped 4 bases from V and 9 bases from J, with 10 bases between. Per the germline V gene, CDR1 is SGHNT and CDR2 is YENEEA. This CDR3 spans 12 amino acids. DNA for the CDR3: TGTGCCAGCAGCTCCCTAGGGAGTGAGCAGTTCTTC. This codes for CASSSLGSEQFF.

The CDR3 region has the DNA TGTGCCAGCAGTGAAGGCGGGGAGACTGGCTACACCTTC. Translated, it gives CASSEGGETGYTF. The chain links TRBV2 to TRBJ1-2; D gene unclear. Germline CDR1 and CDR2: SNHLY and FYNNEI. V was pared by 1 base and J by 7 bases, with 10 bases between. The CDR3 runs to 13 residues.

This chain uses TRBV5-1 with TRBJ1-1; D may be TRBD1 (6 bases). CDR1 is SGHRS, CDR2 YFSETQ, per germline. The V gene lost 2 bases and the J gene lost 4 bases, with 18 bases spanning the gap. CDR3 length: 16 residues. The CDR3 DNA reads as TGCGCCAGCAGCTTTGCCAACAGGGCGGTAAGCACTGAAGCTTTCTTT. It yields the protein CASSFANRAVSTEAFF. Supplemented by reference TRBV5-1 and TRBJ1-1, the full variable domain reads KAGVTQTPRYLIKTRGQQVTLSCSPISGHRSVSWYQQTPGQGLQFLFEYFSETQRNKGNFPGRFSGRQFSNSRSEMNVSTLELGDSALYLCASSFANRAVSTEAFFGQGTRLTVV.